This T cell receptor (beta chain) was documented in a study of regulatory T cells after allogeneic stem cell transplantation (dated by TCRdb to between 2018 and 2020). With respect to the entire study: Each patient's group depended on whether acute graft-versus-host disease developed within 100 days after stem cell transplantation. Fluorescence-activated cell sorting was used to isolate CD4+CD25+CD127- regulatory T cells from patient PBMCs. Conventional CD4+ T cells defined as CD4+CD25+/-CD127+ were also sorted and TCR-sequenced for comparison in the study. The study compared the TCR repertoire of regulatory T cells after allogeneic stem cell transplantation in patients who had acute graft-versus-host disease versus patients who did not. What the work shows at the level of the full study, not this receptor alone: None of the regulatory T-cell clones was shared across all patients, and no significant correlation was found between sorted cell numbers and the inverse Simpson index. The small patient sample size meant the findings required validation in a larger cohort. A less diverse, more focused regulatory T-cell TCR repertoire was observed in patients without graft-versus-host disease than in patients with the disease. Conventional CD4+ T-cell repertoire diversity did not differ significantly between patients with and without graft-versus-host disease. Top 10 regulatory T-cell clones occupied a significantly larger repertoire share in non-GvHD patients, suggesting expansion of presumably allo-specific protective clones.

This specimen's time point label, per the study, means: 30 days after allogeneic hematopoietic stem cell transplantation. At 30 days after allogeneic hematopoietic stem cell transplantation, peripheral blood mononuclear cells were collected from the patients. CDR3 length: 16 amino acids, cysteine to phenylalanine. The DNA shown is the 48-base CDR3, in frame from base 1. CDR1 and CDR2 are drawn from the germline V gene: SGHRS, YFSETQ. Trimming leaves V shorter by 8 bases and J shorter by 3 bases, with the junction holding 14 bases beyond the gene matches. Reads for this sample came from an Illumina MiSeq. After the RNA was reverse transcribed with the SMARTer RACE cDNA Amplification kit, the TCR beta CDR3 region was amplified. RNA from sorted cells was extracted with the RNeasy Mini Kit. Illumina paired-end sequencing was used to sequence the TCR beta amplicons. For the original study's pipeline: TCR repertoire analysis used MiXCR, VDJtools and the tcR R package. The inverse Simpson index was used to measure diversity, and clones were grouped as rare, small, medium or expanded based on each clone's proportion of the repertoire. TCRdb took the public reads, trimmed them with fastp at Q25, ran MiXCR for clone calling and kept in-frame beta chains. Identical CDR3 protein sequences are pooled into one entry, listed with their most common genes and DNA. TCRdb, not the authors, supplied the V and J calls. For this sample there are about 5,000 distinct CDR3 sequences; around 97% appear just once. The top ten clonotypes cover roughly 39% of the sample.

As regards this clonotype: Its antigen is unknown. No much larger clone exists at a distance of one base, and base qualities are not known.

The specimen comprised sorted CD4+ T cells from blood (whether regulatory or conventional is not recorded), sampled 30 days after allogeneic stem cell transplant. The rearrangement joined TRBV5-1 to TRBJ2-7, with 10 bases aligning to TRBD2. The sequence derives from a human patient who had an allogeneic stem cell transplant, so the T cells may come from the graft donor. Read as DNA, the sequence is TGCGCCAGTCAGCCTGGGACTAGCGTGAACTACTACGAGCAGTACTTC. Its amino acids are CASQPGTSVNYYEQYF.